This section outlines one TCR beta chain sequence together with its context. Its antigen is undetermined. From RNA transcripts, TCR beta CDR3 regions were amplified. The HTBI primer set was used in a first-round RT-PCR of the TCR CDR3. From the multiplex PCR reads, TCRdb called clonotypes with MiXCR, one entry per CDR3 protein. This table holds over 650,000 distinct CDR3 sequences, roughly 15% found once. The CDR3 has 14 amino acids. V lost 0 bases and J 4 bases, leaving 10 bases between the germline ends. CDR1 SGHRS and CDR2 YFSETQ come from the germline V gene. These data are taken from a study of T cells in Graves' hyperthyroidism and ophthalmopathy. About the study: Peripheral blood was obtained at initial diagnosis, preceding any treatment.

Diagnosis of hyperthyroidism was new in patients aged 18 to 65, and its duration was under 2 months. Study results and caveats: Researchers report that a 13 V-J model separated ophthalmopathy from stable hyperthyroidism.

The TCR was taken from a man younger than 35 with Graves' hyperthyroidism. The sequenced sample consisted of blood. V usage is TRBV5-1 and J usage is TRBJ1-2; no definite D call. CDR3 nucleotides: TGCGCCAGCAGCTTGGCACCGGGCTTCTATGGCTACACCTTC. Translating gives CASSLAPGFYGYTF.